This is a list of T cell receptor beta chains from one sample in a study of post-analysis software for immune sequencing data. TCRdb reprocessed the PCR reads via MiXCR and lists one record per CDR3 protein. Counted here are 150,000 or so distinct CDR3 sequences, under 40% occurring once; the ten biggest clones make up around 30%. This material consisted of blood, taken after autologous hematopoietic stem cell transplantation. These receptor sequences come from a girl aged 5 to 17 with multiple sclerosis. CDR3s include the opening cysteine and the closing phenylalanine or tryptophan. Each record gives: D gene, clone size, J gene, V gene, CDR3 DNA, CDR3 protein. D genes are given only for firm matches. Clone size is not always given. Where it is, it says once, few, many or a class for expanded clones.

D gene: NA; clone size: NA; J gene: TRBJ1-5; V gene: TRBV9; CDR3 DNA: TGTGCCAGCAGCCCCCTGGACAGTGATAGCAATCAGCCCCAGCATTTT; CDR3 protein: CASSPLDSDSNQPQHF
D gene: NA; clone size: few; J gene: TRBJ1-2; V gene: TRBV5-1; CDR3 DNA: TGCGCCAGCAGCTTAGTCACGGACCACTATGGCTACACCTTC; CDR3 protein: CASSLVTDHYGYTF
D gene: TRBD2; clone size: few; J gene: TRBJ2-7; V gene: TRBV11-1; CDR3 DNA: TGTGCCAGCAGCTTTTTCAGCGGGATGAGCTCCTACGAGCAGTACTTC; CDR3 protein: CASSFFSGMSSYEQYF
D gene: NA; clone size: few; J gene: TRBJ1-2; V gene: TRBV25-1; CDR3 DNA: TGTGCCAGCAGCCGGACCTTCGACTATGGCTACACCTTC; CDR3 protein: CASSRTFDYGYTF
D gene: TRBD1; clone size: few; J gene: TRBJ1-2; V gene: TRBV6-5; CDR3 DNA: TGTGCCAGCAGTTACGGGGGACAGACGTTTGATGGCTACACCTTC; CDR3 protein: CASSYGGQTFDGYTF
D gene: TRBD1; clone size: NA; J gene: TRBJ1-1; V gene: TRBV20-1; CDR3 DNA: TGCAGTGCTAGCCTAACAGGGGACACTGAAGCTTTCTTT; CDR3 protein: CSASLTGDTEAFF
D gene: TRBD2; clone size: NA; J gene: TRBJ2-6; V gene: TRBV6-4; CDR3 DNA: TGTGCCAGCAGTGAAGAACTAGCGGGAATCTCTGGGGCCAACGTCCTGACTTTC; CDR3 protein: CASSEELAGISGANVLTF
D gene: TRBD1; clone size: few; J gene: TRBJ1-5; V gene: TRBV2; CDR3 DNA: TGTGCCAGCAGTGAAGGGACAGGTTATTATCAGCCCCAGCATTTT; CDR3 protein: CASSEGTGYYQPQHF
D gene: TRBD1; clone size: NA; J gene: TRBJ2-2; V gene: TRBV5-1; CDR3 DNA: TGCGCCAGCAGCGGACAGGGTGGCACCGGGGAGCTGTTTTTT; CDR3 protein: CASSGQGGTGELFF
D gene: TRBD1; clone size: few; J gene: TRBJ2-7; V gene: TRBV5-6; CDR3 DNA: TGTGCCAGCAGCTTGATATCGGGACAGGCCGACTACGAGCAGTACTTC; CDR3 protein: CASSLISGQADYEQYF
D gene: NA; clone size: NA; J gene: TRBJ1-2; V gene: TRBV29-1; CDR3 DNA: TGCAGCGTTGATAGGGAAGGGGCAGGGTATGGCTACACCTTC; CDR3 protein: CSVDREGAGYGYTF
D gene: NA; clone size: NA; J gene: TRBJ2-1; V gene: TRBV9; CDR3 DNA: TGTGCCAGCAGCGTAGGACTTCTCTACTACAATGAGCAGTTCTTC; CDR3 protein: CASSVGLLYYNEQFF
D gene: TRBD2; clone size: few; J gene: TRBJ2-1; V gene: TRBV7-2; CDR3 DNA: TGTGCCAGCAACCTCGGGGCTAGCGGGACTGGGAATGAGCAGTTCTTC; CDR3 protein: CASNLGASGTGNEQFF
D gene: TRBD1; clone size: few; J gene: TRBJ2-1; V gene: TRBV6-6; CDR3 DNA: TGTGCCAGCAGAACCCGGGACAGGGGAACCCTGGATGAGCAGTTCTTC; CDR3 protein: CASRTRDRGTLDEQFF
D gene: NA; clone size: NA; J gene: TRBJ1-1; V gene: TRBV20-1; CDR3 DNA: TGCAGTGCTTGGAAGGGAGGGGAAGCTTTCTTT; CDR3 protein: CSAWKGGEAFF
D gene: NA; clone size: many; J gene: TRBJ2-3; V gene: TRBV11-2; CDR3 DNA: TGTGCCAGCAGCCCCGCATATACGCAGTATTTT; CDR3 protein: CASSPAYTQYF
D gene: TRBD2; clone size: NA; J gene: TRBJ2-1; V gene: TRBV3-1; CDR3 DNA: TGTGCCAGCAGCCCTGGGCCCTGGACTAGCGGCCTATCCTACAATGAGCAGTTCTTC; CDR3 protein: CASSPGPWTSGLSYNEQFF
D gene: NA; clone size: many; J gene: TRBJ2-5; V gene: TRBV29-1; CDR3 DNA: TGCAGCGCTAGGAGTTCGGAGACCCAGTACTTC; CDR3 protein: CSARSSETQYF
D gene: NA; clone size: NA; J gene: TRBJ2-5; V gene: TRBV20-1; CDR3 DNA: TGCAGTGCTAAAGGGGGGGAGACCCAGTACTTC; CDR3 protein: CSAKGGETQYF
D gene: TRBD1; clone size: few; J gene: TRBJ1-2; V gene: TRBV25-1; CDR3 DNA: TGTGCCAGCAGGACCCCGACAGGGGATGGCTACACCTTC; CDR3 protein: CASRTPTGDGYTF
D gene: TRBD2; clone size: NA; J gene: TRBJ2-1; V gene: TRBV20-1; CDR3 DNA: TGCAGTGCGATGCCTTCTAGTTTAGCGGGCAATGAGCAGTTCTTC; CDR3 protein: CSAMPSSLAGNEQFF
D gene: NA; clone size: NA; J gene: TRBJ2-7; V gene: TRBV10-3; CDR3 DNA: TGTGCCATCAGTGAGTCTGGACAGACATTCTACGAGCAGTACTTC; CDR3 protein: CAISESGQTFYEQYF
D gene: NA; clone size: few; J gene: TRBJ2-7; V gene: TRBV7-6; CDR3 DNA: TGTGCCAGCAGTCTCTCCATCTCCTACGAGCAGTACTTC; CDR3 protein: CASSLSISYEQYF
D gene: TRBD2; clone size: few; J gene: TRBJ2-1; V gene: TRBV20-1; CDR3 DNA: TGCAGTGTCCTTCGGGAGGAGTATAGGCAGTTCTTC; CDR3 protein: CSVLREEYRQFF
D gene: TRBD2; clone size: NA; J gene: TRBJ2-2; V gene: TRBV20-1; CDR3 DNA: TGCAGTGCTAGAGGACTAGCGGGAGCCGGCGGGGAGCTGTTTTTT; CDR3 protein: CSARGLAGAGGELFF
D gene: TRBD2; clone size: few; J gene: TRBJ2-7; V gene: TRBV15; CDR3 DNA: TGTGCCACCCGTCTTAGCGGGAAGGGCTTTCGGACCGAGGTCGAGCAGTACTTC; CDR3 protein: CATRLSGKGFRTEVEQYF
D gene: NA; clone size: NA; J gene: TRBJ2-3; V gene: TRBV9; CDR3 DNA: TGTGCCAGCAGCGTAGAGATGGGCTGGAACACAGATACGCAGTATTTT; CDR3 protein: CASSVEMGWNTDTQYF